The source of this T cell receptor (beta chain) is a study of T cell responses to AZD1222 COVID-19 vaccine. Study in general: Pooled in the analysis were second doses at about 4 or about 12 weeks.

Points on this clone: Its antigen is still unknown.

Whole-study findings and limits: Nearly half of spike-specific TCRs reportedly target variant regions that are unmutated in the B.1.351 and B.1.1.7 variants. Repertoires in all cases were sampled only once the peak T cell response had passed. Clonal diversity was possibly underestimated; the donors were predominantly white British and more often female.

Measured with immunoSEQ multiplex PCR; TCRdb has only the in-frame clones, and not every one. The sample consists of some 100,000 clones, approximately 87% of them appearing once. The starting material was peripheral blood, obtained on day 0 of AZD1222 vaccination. The receptor's source is an adult in good health.

In DNA, the CDR3 is TGTGCCAGCAGTGTAGCACAGAACACCGGGGAGCTGTTTTTT. Its protein product is CASSVAQNTGELFF. This sequence joins TRBV6-4 and TRBJ2-2; D remains ambiguous. The CDR3 contains 14 residues. Germline CDR1 is MRHNA and CDR2 is SNTAGT. V was shortened by 4 bases and J by 1 base, with 7 bases between the two germline ends.